These T cell receptor beta chains were read from a single sample in a study of molecular identifiers for immune sequencing clone quantification. TCRdb re-derived calls from the PCR reads in MiXCR, one entry per CDR3 protein. The sample gives about half a million distinct CDR3 sequences, 20% to 25% of which show up once; 0.7% to 1% is in the top ten. The sequenced sample was naive CD8+ T cells from blood, with Jurkat cell RNA spiked in. The receptors were gathered from a human donor in good health. Some libraries in this study had Jurkat cell RNA spiked in. Each CDR3 is given with its conserved first and last residue. Fields, in order: V gene, CDR3 length, D gene, clone size, J gene, CDR3 protein, CDR3 DNA. A D gene is named only where the DNA matches it firmly. Size tells how often a clone was seen (once, few, many) or the class of an expanded clone, and some rows leave it out.

V gene: TRBV7-9
CDR3 length: 15
D gene: .
clone size: few
J gene: TRBJ1-3
CDR3 protein: CASSHPLSSGNTIYF
CDR3 DNA: TGTGCCAGCAGCCACCCCCTAAGCTCTGGAAACACCATATATTTT

V gene: TRBV28
CDR3 length: 15
D gene: .
clone size: few
J gene: TRBJ2-7
CDR3 protein: CASSLAVGAHYEQYF
CDR3 DNA: TGTGCCAGCAGTTTAGCTGTCGGAGCCCACTACGAGCAGTACTTC

V gene: TRBV28
CDR3 length: 16
D gene: .
clone size: many
J gene: TRBJ2-7
CDR3 protein: CASSLITRQYRYEQYF
CDR3 DNA: TGTGCCAGCAGTTTAATCACACGACAGTATCGCTACGAGCAGTACTTC

V gene: TRBV12-3/TRBV12-4
CDR3 length: 16
D gene: TRBD1
clone size: .
J gene: TRBJ1-2
CDR3 protein: CASSQTTHGDSCGYTF
CDR3 DNA: TGTGCCAGCAGTCAAACTACCCATGGGGACAGCTGTGGCTACACCTTC

V gene: TRBV5-5
CDR3 length: 15
D gene: TRBD1
clone size: many
J gene: TRBJ1-5
CDR3 protein: CASSLDRGSNQPQHF
CDR3 DNA: TGTGCCAGCAGTTTGGACAGGGGGAGCAATCAGCCCCAGCATTTT

V gene: TRBV7-2
CDR3 length: 18
D gene: .
clone size: many
J gene: TRBJ2-6
CDR3 protein: CASSLTPTEGSGANVLTF
CDR3 DNA: TGTGCCAGCAGCTTGACACCGACGGAAGGCTCTGGGGCCAACGTCCTGACTTTC

V gene: TRBV12-3/TRBV12-4
CDR3 length: 15
D gene: TRBD1
clone size: few
J gene: TRBJ2-2
CDR3 protein: CASSLEGARTGELFF
CDR3 DNA: TGTGCCAGCAGTTTAGAGGGGGCGAGGACCGGGGAGCTGTTTTTT

V gene: TRBV29-1
CDR3 length: 12
D gene: .
clone size: many
J gene: TRBJ2-2
CDR3 protein: CSVLLGTGELFF
CDR3 DNA: TGCAGCGTACTCCTTGGCACCGGGGAGCTGTTTTTT

V gene: TRBV2
CDR3 length: 17
D gene: .
clone size: few
J gene: TRBJ2-1
CDR3 protein: CASSEALGEAIYNEQFF
CDR3 DNA: TGTGCCAGCAGTGAAGCGCTGGGGGAGGCGATATACAATGAGCAGTTCTTC

V gene: TRBV30
CDR3 length: 12
D gene: TRBD1
clone size: few
J gene: TRBJ1-4
CDR3 protein: CAEGTEDEKLFF
CDR3 DNA: TGTGCCGAGGGGACAGAGGATGAAAAACTGTTTTTT

V gene: TRBV7-2
CDR3 length: 13
D gene: TRBD2
clone size: many
J gene: TRBJ2-1
CDR3 protein: CASSTGLAWEQFF
CDR3 DNA: TGTGCCAGCAGCACCGGACTAGCCTGGGAGCAGTTCTTC

V gene: TRBV28
CDR3 length: 13
D gene: .
clone size: .
J gene: TRBJ1-1
CDR3 protein: CASSFKGTTEAFF
CDR3 DNA: TGTGCCAGCAGTTTTAAGGGGACCACTGAAGCTTTCTTT

V gene: TRBV4-2
CDR3 length: 18
D gene: .
clone size: few
J gene: TRBJ2-1
CDR3 protein: CASSHEIQPRVRSYEQFF
CDR3 DNA: TGTGCCAGCAGCCACGAGATCCAGCCTAGGGTCAGGTCCTATGAGCAGTTCTTC

V gene: TRBV7-9
CDR3 length: 18
D gene: TRBD2
clone size: many
J gene: TRBJ2-3
CDR3 protein: CASSLTPLGTSGTDTQYF
CDR3 DNA: TGTGCCAGCAGCTTAACCCCTCTGGGGACTAGCGGCACAGATACGCAGTATTTT

V gene: TRBV5-6
CDR3 length: 16
D gene: TRBD1
clone size: few
J gene: TRBJ2-5
CDR3 protein: CASSSRTGTGEETQYF
CDR3 DNA: TGTGCCAGCAGCTCCCGGACCGGGACAGGAGAAGAGACCCAGTACTTC

V gene: TRBV4-3
CDR3 length: 15
D gene: TRBD1
clone size: few
J gene: TRBJ2-1
CDR3 protein: CASSRDRTSYNEQFF
CDR3 DNA: TGCGCCAGCAGCCGGGACAGGACCTCCTACAATGAGCAGTTCTTC

V gene: TRBV5-1
CDR3 length: 15
D gene: .
clone size: many
J gene: TRBJ2-3
CDR3 protein: CASSLDRTDTDTQYF
CDR3 DNA: TGCGCCAGCAGCTTAGACCGCACCGACACAGATACGCAGTATTTT

V gene: TRBV7-9
CDR3 length: 19
D gene: .
clone size: many
J gene: TRBJ1-4
CDR3 protein: CASSSSLLREQGGNEKLFF
CDR3 DNA: TGTGCCAGCAGCTCTTCACTATTGAGAGAACAGGGAGGAAATGAAAAACTGTTTTTT

V gene: TRBV12-3/TRBV12-4
CDR3 length: 14
D gene: .
clone size: many
J gene: TRBJ1-4
CDR3 protein: CASSSMEGPEKLFF
CDR3 DNA: TGTGCCAGCAGTTCCATGGAGGGACCTGAAAAACTGTTTTTT

V gene: TRBV4-3
CDR3 length: 14
D gene: TRBD2
clone size: .
J gene: TRBJ2-1
CDR3 protein: CASSQTSGSNEQFF
CDR3 DNA: TGCGCCAGCAGCCAGACTAGCGGGAGTAATGAGCAGTTCTTC

V gene: TRBV29-1
CDR3 length: 15
D gene: .
clone size: many
J gene: TRBJ2-2
CDR3 protein: CSVVLQGVNTGELFF
CDR3 DNA: TGCAGCGTTGTTCTCCAGGGAGTGAACACCGGGGAGCTGTTTTTT

V gene: TRBV30
CDR3 length: 13
D gene: .
clone size: .
J gene: TRBJ2-3
CDR3 protein: CAWSVIRADTQYF
CDR3 DNA: TGTGCCTGGAGTGTAATCAGGGCAGATACGCAGTATTTT

V gene: TRBV28
CDR3 length: 14
D gene: TRBD2
clone size: many
J gene: TRBJ2-3
CDR3 protein: CASSLLAATDTQYF
CDR3 DNA: TGTGCCAGCAGTTTACTAGCGGCCACAGATACGCAGTATTTT

V gene: TRBV4-3
CDR3 length: 16
D gene: .
clone size: few
J gene: TRBJ2-3
CDR3 protein: CASSQERQTSTDTQYF
CDR3 DNA: TGCGCCAGCAGCCAAGAGAGACAGACTAGCACAGATACGCAGTATTTT

V gene: TRBV18
CDR3 length: 15
D gene: .
clone size: .
J gene: TRBJ1-1
CDR3 protein: CASSPPFLGNTEAFF
CDR3 DNA: TGTGCCAGCTCACCACCCTTCCTGGGGAACACTGAAGCTTTCTTT

V gene: TRBV5-8
CDR3 length: 12
D gene: .
clone size: .
J gene: TRBJ1-1
CDR3 protein: CASSLADWAAFF
CDR3 DNA: TGTGCCAGCAGCTTGGCCGACTGGGCAGCTTTCTTT

V gene: TRBV5-4
CDR3 length: 15
D gene: TRBD1
clone size: many
J gene: TRBJ2-7
CDR3 protein: CASSLGTGGIYEQYF
CDR3 DNA: TGTGCCAGCAGCTTGGGGACAGGGGGGATATACGAGCAGTACTTC

V gene: TRBV20-1
CDR3 length: 15
D gene: .
clone size: few
J gene: TRBJ2-7
CDR3 protein: CSAQEEDSGLYEQYF
CDR3 DNA: TGCAGTGCCCAAGAAGAGGACAGTGGGCTGTACGAGCAGTACTTC

V gene: TRBV7-9
CDR3 length: 15
D gene: .
clone size: once
J gene: TRBJ2-3
CDR3 protein: CASDSKLTRTDTQYF
CDR3 DNA: TGTGCCAGCGACAGCAAATTAACTCGCACAGATACGCAGTATTTT